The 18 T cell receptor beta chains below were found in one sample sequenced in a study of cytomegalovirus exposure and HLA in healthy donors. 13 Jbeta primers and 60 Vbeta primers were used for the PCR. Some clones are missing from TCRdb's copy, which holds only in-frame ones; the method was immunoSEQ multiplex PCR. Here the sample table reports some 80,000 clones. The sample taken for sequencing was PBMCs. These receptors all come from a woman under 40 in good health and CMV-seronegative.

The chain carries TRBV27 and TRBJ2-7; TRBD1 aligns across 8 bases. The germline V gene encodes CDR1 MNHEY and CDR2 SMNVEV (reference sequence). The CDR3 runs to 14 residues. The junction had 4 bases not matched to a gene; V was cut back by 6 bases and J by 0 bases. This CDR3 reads CASSRDRSSYEQYF. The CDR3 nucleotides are TGTGCCAGCAGCCGGGACAGGAGCTCCTACGAGCAGTACTTC.

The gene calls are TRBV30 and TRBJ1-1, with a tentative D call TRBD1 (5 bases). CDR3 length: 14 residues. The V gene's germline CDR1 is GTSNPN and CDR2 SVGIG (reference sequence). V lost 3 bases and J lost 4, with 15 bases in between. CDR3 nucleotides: TGTGCCTGGAGCTCATTTGGGGGGGTCACTGAAGCTTTCTTT. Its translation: CAWSSFGGVTEAFF.

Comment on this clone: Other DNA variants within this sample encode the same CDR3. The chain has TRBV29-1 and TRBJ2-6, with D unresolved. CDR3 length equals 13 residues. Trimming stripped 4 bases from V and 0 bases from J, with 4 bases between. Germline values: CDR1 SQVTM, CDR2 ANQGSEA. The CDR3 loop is CSVASSGANVLTF. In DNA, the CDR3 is TGCAGCGTTGCTAGCTCTGGGGCCAACGTCCTGACTTTC.

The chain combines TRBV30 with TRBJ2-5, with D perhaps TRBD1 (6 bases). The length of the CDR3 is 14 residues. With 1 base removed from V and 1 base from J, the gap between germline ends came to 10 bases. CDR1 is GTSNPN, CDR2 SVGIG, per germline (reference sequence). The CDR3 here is CAWSAGVGQETQYF. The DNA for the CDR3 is TGTGCCTGGAGTGCAGGGGTGGGCCAAGAGACCCAGTACTTC.

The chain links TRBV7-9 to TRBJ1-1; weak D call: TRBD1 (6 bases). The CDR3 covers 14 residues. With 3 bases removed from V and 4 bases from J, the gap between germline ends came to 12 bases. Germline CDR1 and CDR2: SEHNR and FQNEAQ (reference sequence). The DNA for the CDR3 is TGTGCCAGCAGCTTTCAGGGGATTTTCACTGAAGCTTTCTTT. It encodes CASSFQGIFTEAFF.

CDR3 amino acids: CASRKGFGNSPLHF. DNA of the CDR3: TGTGCCAGCAGAAAGGGGTTTGGTAATTCACCCCTCCACTTT. The chain is built from TRBV7-9 and TRBJ1-6; weak D call: TRBD1 (5 bases). V was shortened by 6 bases and J by 6 bases, with 12 bases between the two germline ends. Germline CDR1 is SEHNR and CDR2 is FQNEAQ (reference sequence). The CDR3 runs to 14 residues.

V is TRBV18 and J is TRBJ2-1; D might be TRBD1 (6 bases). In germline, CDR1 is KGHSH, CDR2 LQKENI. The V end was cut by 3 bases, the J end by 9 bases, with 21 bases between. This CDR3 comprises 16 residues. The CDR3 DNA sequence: TGTGCCAGCTCACCCGGGGCAGGGGTGGTTACATGTGAGCAGTTCTTC. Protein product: CASSPGAGVVTCEQFF.

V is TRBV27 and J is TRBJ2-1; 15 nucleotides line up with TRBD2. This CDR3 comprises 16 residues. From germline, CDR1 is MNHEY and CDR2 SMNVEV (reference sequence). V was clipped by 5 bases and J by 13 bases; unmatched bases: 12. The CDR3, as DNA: TGTGCCAGCAGTCCCGGGACTAGCGGGAGGCGGGAGGGTCAGTTCTTC. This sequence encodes CASSPGTSGRREGQFF.

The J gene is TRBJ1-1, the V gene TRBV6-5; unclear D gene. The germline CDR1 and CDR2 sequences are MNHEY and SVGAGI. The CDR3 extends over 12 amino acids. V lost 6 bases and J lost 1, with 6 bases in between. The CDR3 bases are TGTGCCAGCAGAACAGCGAACACTGAAGCTTTCTTT. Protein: CASRTANTEAFF.

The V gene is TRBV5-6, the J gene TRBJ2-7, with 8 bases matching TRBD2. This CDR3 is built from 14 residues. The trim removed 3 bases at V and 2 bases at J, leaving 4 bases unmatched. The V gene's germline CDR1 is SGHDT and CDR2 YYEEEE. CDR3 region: CASSSAGLAYEQYF. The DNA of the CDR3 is TGTGCCAGCAGCTCGGCGGGACTAGCCTACGAGCAGTACTTC.

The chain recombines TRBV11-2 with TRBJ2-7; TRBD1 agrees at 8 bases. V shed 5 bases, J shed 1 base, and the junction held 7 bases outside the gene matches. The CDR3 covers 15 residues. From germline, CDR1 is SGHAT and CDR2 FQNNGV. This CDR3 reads CASSLGTGFSYEQYF. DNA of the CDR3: TGTGCCAGCAGCCTCGGGACAGGTTTTTCCTACGAGCAGTACTTC.

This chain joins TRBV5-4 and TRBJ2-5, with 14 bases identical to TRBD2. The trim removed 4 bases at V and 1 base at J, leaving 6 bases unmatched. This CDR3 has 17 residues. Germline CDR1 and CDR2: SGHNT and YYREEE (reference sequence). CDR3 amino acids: CASSPGLAGGSQETQYF. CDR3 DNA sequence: TGTGCCAGCAGCCCAGGACTAGCGGGAGGTAGCCAAGAGACCCAGTACTTC.

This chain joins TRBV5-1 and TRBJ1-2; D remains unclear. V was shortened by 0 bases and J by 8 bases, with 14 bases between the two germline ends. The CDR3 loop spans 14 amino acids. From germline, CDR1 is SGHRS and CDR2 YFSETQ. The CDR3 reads CASSLDSGVEGYTF. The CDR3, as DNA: TGCGCCAGCAGCTTGGATTCGGGAGTGGAGGGCTACACCTTC.

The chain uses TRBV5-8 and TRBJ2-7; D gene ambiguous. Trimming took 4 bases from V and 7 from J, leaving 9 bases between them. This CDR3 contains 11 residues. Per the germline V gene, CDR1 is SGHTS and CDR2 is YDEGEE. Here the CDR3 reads CASSPAREQYF. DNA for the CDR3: TGTGCCAGCAGCCCCGCGCGAGAGCAGTACTTC.

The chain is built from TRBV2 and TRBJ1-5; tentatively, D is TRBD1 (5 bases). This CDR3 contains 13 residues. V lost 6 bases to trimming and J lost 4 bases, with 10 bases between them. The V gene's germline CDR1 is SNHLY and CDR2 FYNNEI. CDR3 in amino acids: CASRADSNQPQHF. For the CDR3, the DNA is TGTGCCAGCAGGGCCGACAGTAATCAGCCCCAGCATTTT.

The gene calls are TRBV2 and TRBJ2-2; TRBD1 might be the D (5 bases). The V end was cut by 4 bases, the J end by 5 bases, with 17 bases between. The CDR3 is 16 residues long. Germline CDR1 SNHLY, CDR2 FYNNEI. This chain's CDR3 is CASSGGVGLGTGELFF. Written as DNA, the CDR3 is TGTGCCAGCAGTGGGGGCGTGGGCTTGGGGACCGGGGAGCTGTTTTTT. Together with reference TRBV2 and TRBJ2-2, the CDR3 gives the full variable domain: EPEVTQTPSHQVTQMGQEVILRCVPISNHLYFYWYRQILGQKVEFLVSFYNNEISEKSEIFDDQFSVERPDGSNFTLKIRSTKLEDSAMYFCASSGGVGLGTGELFFGEGSRLTVL.

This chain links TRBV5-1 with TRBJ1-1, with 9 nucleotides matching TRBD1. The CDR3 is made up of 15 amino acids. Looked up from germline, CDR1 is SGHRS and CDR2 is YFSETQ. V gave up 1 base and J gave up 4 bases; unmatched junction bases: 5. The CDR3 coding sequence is TGCGCCAGCAGCTTGACAGGGGGCGCGGCCACTGAAGCTTTCTTT. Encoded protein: CASSLTGGAATEAFF. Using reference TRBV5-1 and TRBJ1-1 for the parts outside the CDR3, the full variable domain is KAGVTQTPRYLIKTRGQQVTLSCSPISGHRSVSWYQQTPGQGLQFLFEYFSETQRNKGNFPGRFSGRQFSNSRSEMNVSTLELGDSALYLCASSLTGGAATEAFFGQGTRLTVV.

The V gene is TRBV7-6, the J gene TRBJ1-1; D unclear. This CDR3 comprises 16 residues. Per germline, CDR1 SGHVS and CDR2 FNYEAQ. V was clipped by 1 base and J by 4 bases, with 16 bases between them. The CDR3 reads CASSLGGRGSGTEAFF. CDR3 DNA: TGTGCCAGCAGCTTAGGAGGGCGGGGTTCGGGCACTGAAGCTTTCTTT. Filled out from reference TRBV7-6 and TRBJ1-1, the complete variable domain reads GAGVSQSPRYKVTKRGQDVALRCDPISGHVSLYWYRQALGQGPEFLTYFNYEAQQDKSGLPNDRFSAERPEGSISTLTIQRTEQRDSAMYRCASSLGGRGSGTEAFFGQGTRLTVV.